Listed below are T cell receptor beta chains from one sample, sequenced in a study of blood T cell repertoires in COVID-19. Using immunoSEQ multiplex PCR, the repertoire was profiled, and TCRdb retains in-frame clones only, with some absent. The table shows about 270,000 clones, with around 90% occurring only once. Sequenced input: PBMCs or T cells enriched from blood (not recorded which). The receptors here all came from a woman aged 30 to 39 who had recovered from COVID-19. CDR3s include the opening cysteine and the closing phenylalanine or tryptophan. A D gene is named only where the DNA matches it firmly. Clone size appears in some rows only: once, few, many, or a class for an expanded clone.

D gene: TRBD1
J gene: TRBJ2-7
V gene: TRBV6-2/TRBV6-3
clone size: -
CDR3 DNA: TGTGCCAGCAGTTACCCTCTACAGGGGGGTGCCTACGAGCAGTACTTC
CDR3 protein: CASSYPLQGGAYEQYF

D gene: TRBD2
J gene: TRBJ2-4
V gene: TRBV15
clone size: -
CDR3 DNA: TGTGCCACCAGCAGAGTGGGTTTTGGACTAGCGGGGGCCTATCAGTACTTC
CDR3 protein: CATSRVGFGLAGAYQYF

D gene: -
J gene: TRBJ1-2
V gene: TRBV28
clone size: -
CDR3 DNA: TGTGCCAGCAGTTTAGTTACGGTAGCTAACTATGGCTACACCTTC
CDR3 protein: CASSLVTVANYGYTF

D gene: TRBD2
J gene: TRBJ2-7
V gene: TRBV10-2
clone size: once
CDR3 DNA: TGCGCCAGCTGGGGGACTAGCGGGATATCTCGGGAGCAGTACTTC
CDR3 protein: CASWGTSGISREQYF

D gene: -
J gene: TRBJ2-1
V gene: TRBV29-1
clone size: once
CDR3 DNA: TGCAGCGTTGAAGAAGTGGGGCGAACCCGACGCTACAATGAGCAGTTCTTC
CDR3 protein: CSVEEVGRTRRYNEQFF

D gene: -
J gene: TRBJ2-7
V gene: TRBV18
clone size: -
CDR3 DNA: TGTGCCAGCTCACCACCCCTGAAGGGGGTTGCCTACGAGCAGTACTTC
CDR3 protein: CASSPPLKGVAYEQYF

D gene: TRBD2
J gene: TRBJ2-7
V gene: TRBV7-2
clone size: -
CDR3 DNA: TGTGCCAGCAGCCTAGGGACTAGCCCCTCCTACGAGCAGTACTTC
CDR3 protein: CASSLGTSPSYEQYF

D gene: -
J gene: TRBJ1-5
V gene: TRBV12-3/TRBV12-4
clone size: -
CDR3 DNA: TGTGCCAGCAGTGTCCTGAGCAATCAGCCCCAGCATTTT
CDR3 protein: CASSVLSNQPQHF

D gene: -
J gene: TRBJ1-5
V gene: TRBV2
clone size: -
CDR3 DNA: TGTGCCAGCAGTGACAGGGGAGTAAATCAGCCCCAGCATTTT
CDR3 protein: CASSDRGVNQPQHF

D gene: -
J gene: TRBJ1-2
V gene: TRBV2
clone size: -
CDR3 DNA: TGTGCCAGCAGAGAAGGGGGGGAAAACTATGGCTACACCTTC
CDR3 protein: CASREGGENYGYTF

D gene: -
J gene: TRBJ2-2
V gene: TRBV28
clone size: -
CDR3 DNA: TGTGCCAGCAGTTTACAGGGGGGCACCGGGGAGCTGTTTTTT
CDR3 protein: CASSLQGGTGELFF

D gene: TRBD2
J gene: TRBJ2-7
V gene: TRBV5-8
clone size: -
CDR3 DNA: TGTGCCAGCAGCCCGGGACTAGCGGGGGTGTACGAGCAGTACTTC
CDR3 protein: CASSPGLAGVYEQYF

D gene: -
J gene: TRBJ1-3
V gene: TRBV5-5
clone size: -
CDR3 DNA: TGTGCCAGCAGCTTGACAGGCCCCACTCTCTCTGGAAACACCATATATTTT
CDR3 protein: CASSLTGPTLSGNTIYF

D gene: -
J gene: TRBJ1-1
V gene: TRBV9
clone size: -
CDR3 DNA: TGTGCCAGCAATTGGCTCGGAGGTAGCACTGAAGCTTTCTTT
CDR3 protein: CASNWLGGSTEAFF

D gene: -
J gene: TRBJ1-4
V gene: TRBV4-1
clone size: -
CDR3 DNA: TGCGCCAGCAGCCAAGTTTTGTCGGTTTTCGGACTGTTTTTT
CDR3 protein: CASSQVLSVFGLFF

D gene: TRBD2
J gene: TRBJ2-5
V gene: TRBV29-1
clone size: -
CDR3 DNA: TGCAGCGTTGAACTAGCGGGAGGAGGAGAGACCCAGTACTTC
CDR3 protein: CSVELAGGGETQYF

D gene: -
J gene: TRBJ1-1
V gene: TRBV20-1
clone size: -
CDR3 DNA: TGCAGTGCTAAGGGGTCCACTGAAGCTTTCTTT
CDR3 protein: CSAKGSTEAFF

D gene: -
J gene: TRBJ1-1
V gene: TRBV30
clone size: -
CDR3 DNA: TGTGCCTGGACCACGACAGTTAACACTGAAGCTTTCTTT
CDR3 protein: CAWTTTVNTEAFF

D gene: -
J gene: TRBJ1-1
V gene: TRBV20-1
clone size: few
CDR3 DNA: TGCAGTGCTAGTCGGCGACAGCCCGAAGCTGAAGCTTTCTTT
CDR3 protein: CSASRRQPEAEAFF

D gene: -
J gene: TRBJ2-7
V gene: TRBV5-1
clone size: -
CDR3 DNA: TGCGCCAGCAGCCACTACGGCCGGGACATAGGCGAGCAGTACTTC
CDR3 protein: CASSHYGRDIGEQYF

D gene: TRBD1
J gene: TRBJ2-7
V gene: TRBV5-6
clone size: -
CDR3 DNA: TGTGCCAGCAGCACCGGGACAGCCGTTTCCTACGAGCAGTACTTC
CDR3 protein: CASSTGTAVSYEQYF

D gene: TRBD1
J gene: TRBJ2-2
V gene: TRBV9
clone size: -
CDR3 DNA: TGTGCCAGCAGCGTATGGGGACAGTCTGGGGAGCTGTTTTTT
CDR3 protein: CASSVWGQSGELFF

D gene: -
J gene: TRBJ1-2
V gene: TRBV2
clone size: -
CDR3 DNA: TGTGCCAGCAGGGAGCAAGGATATGGCTACACCTTC
CDR3 protein: CASREQGYGYTF

D gene: TRBD1
J gene: TRBJ1-1
V gene: TRBV23-1
clone size: -
CDR3 DNA: TGCGCCAGCAGTCAACCCCTCGGGACAGGGAATAGCACTGAAGCTTTCTTT
CDR3 protein: CASSQPLGTGNSTEAFF

D gene: TRBD1
J gene: TRBJ2-5
V gene: TRBV20-1
clone size: -
CDR3 DNA: TGCAGTGCCAACAGGGGGGAGACCCAGTACTTC
CDR3 protein: CSANRGETQYF

D gene: -
J gene: TRBJ1-6
V gene: TRBV27
clone size: -
CDR3 DNA: TGTGCCAGCAGTTTTATTCGGGGGTATAATTCACCCCTCCACTTT
CDR3 protein: CASSFIRGYNSPLHF

D gene: -
J gene: TRBJ2-3
V gene: TRBV30
clone size: -
CDR3 DNA: TGTGCCTGGAGTGTGGGTTCCAGGGCGACAGATACGCAGTATTTT
CDR3 protein: CAWSVGSRATDTQYF

D gene: -
J gene: TRBJ1-3
V gene: TRBV6-2/TRBV6-3
clone size: -
CDR3 DNA: TGTGCCAGCAGTTACCAGGGGAAATACTCTGGAAACACCATATATTTT
CDR3 protein: CASSYQGKYSGNTIYF

D gene: -
J gene: TRBJ1-2
V gene: TRBV9
clone size: -
CDR3 DNA: TGTGCCAGCAGCGTAACGCAGGCCGGTGGCTACACCTTC
CDR3 protein: CASSVTQAGGYTF

D gene: TRBD1
J gene: TRBJ1-4
V gene: TRBV7-9
clone size: -
CDR3 DNA: TGTGCCAGCAGCTTATCGACAGGGTTGGGTGAAAAACTGTTTTTT
CDR3 protein: CASSLSTGLGEKLFF

D gene: TRBD1
J gene: TRBJ1-2
V gene: TRBV28
clone size: -
CDR3 DNA: TGTGCCGCCGTAGACAGGGGGCAAGGCTACACCTTC
CDR3 protein: CAAVDRGQGYTF

D gene: -
J gene: TRBJ2-7
V gene: TRBV11-2
clone size: -
CDR3 DNA: TGTGCCAGCAGCTTAAGCTTCTCCGAGCAGTACTTC
CDR3 protein: CASSLSFSEQYF

D gene: TRBD1
J gene: TRBJ1-1
V gene: TRBV19
clone size: -
CDR3 DNA: TGTGCCAGTACTACAGGGGGATCCACTGAAGCTTTCTTT
CDR3 protein: CASTTGGSTEAFF

D gene: -
J gene: TRBJ1-1
V gene: TRBV5-6
clone size: -
CDR3 DNA: TGTGCCAGCAGCTTTGGGGGGGTGGTCACTGAAGCTTTCTTT
CDR3 protein: CASSFGGVVTEAFF

D gene: -
J gene: TRBJ1-1
V gene: TRBV11-3
clone size: -
CDR3 DNA: TGTGCCAGCAGCCCACCAGGGGAGACTGAAGCTTTCTTT
CDR3 protein: CASSPPGETEAFF

D gene: -
J gene: TRBJ1-4
V gene: TRBV6-1
clone size: -
CDR3 DNA: TGTGCCAGCATCCAGGACGGACTAGACGAAAAACTGTTTTTT
CDR3 protein: CASIQDGLDEKLFF

D gene: -
J gene: TRBJ2-1
V gene: TRBV11-2
clone size: -
CDR3 DNA: TGTGCCAGCAGCTTAGTAAGGCTGCGACAGAGCTCCTACAATGAGCAGTTCTTC
CDR3 protein: CASSLVRLRQSSYNEQFF

D gene: TRBD1
J gene: TRBJ1-2
V gene: TRBV5-5
clone size: -
CDR3 DNA: TGTGCCAGCAGCTTGCTCCCGGGACAGGGAGGAGCAGGCTACACCTTC
CDR3 protein: CASSLLPGQGGAGYTF

D gene: -
J gene: TRBJ1-1
V gene: TRBV28
clone size: -
CDR3 DNA: TGTGCCAGCAGCGTAACACAGGGAGCTGAAGCTTTCTTT
CDR3 protein: CASSVTQGAEAFF

D gene: -
J gene: TRBJ1-2
V gene: TRBV11-2
clone size: -
CDR3 DNA: TGTGCCAGCAGCTTAATTGCTCTGTCGGACAGAGAATCTAACTATGGCTACACCTTC
CDR3 protein: CASSLIALSDRESNYGYTF

D gene: -
J gene: TRBJ2-2
V gene: TRBV12-5
clone size: -
CDR3 DNA: TGTGCTAGTGGCCCCACAGTGAACACCGGGGAGCTGTTTTTT
CDR3 protein: CASGPTVNTGELFF

D gene: -
J gene: TRBJ1-6
V gene: TRBV14
clone size: -
CDR3 DNA: TGTGCCAGCAGCCAAGAAATACCAGGGTCGGCCTATAATTCACCCCTCCACTTT
CDR3 protein: CASSQEIPGSAYNSPLHF

D gene: -
J gene: TRBJ2-4
V gene: TRBV19
clone size: -
CDR3 DNA: TGTGCCAGTAGCCCGCCCAACAGGGGACTCATTCAGTACTTC
CDR3 protein: CASSPPNRGLIQYF

D gene: -
J gene: TRBJ1-1
V gene: TRBV28
clone size: -
CDR3 DNA: TGTGCCAGCAGTTCAGGTCCAGTGAACACTGAAGCTTTCTTT
CDR3 protein: CASSSGPVNTEAFF